This TCR beta chain is drawn from a study of blood T cell repertoires in COVID-19. Study overall: Sites across the United States, Italy and Spain contributed samples from acute and convalescent COVID-19. T cells, B-cell-depleted T cells, or PBMCs supplied cDNA or gDNA.

Germline loops: CDR1 SGHRS, CDR2 YFSETQ. There are 14 residues in the CDR3. Trimming pared 4 bases from V and 0 bases from J, leaving 7 bases between. In the study's own analysis: Amplification of reference gene primers was used by the study to estimate nucleated cell counts. Produced via immunoSEQ multiplex PCR; TCRdb's table is partial and in-frame only. V and J calls plus clone size are reproduced from that table; the DNA served to infer D and trimming. The sample lists 75,000 to 95,000 clones, around 74% occurring once. This receptor was identified in a woman older than 75 with active or convalescent COVID-19. This chain connects TRBV5-1 to TRBJ2-2; no clear D. Material for sequencing was peripheral blood. CDR3 region: CASSPPPNTGELFF. Here the CDR3 DNA reads TGCGCCAGCAGCCCTCCCCCGAACACCGGGGAGCTGTTTTTT.